Listed below are T cell receptor beta chains from one sample, sequenced in a study of blood T cells in healthy people across ages. TCRdb re-called the 5' RACE reads through MiXCR, storing one row per CDR3 protein. The sample holds about 1.7 million distinct CDR3 sequences; under 30% are singletons and the top ten take 7.7%. Sample: blood. These receptors all come from a woman in her twenties or thirties in good health. The CDR3 runs from the conserved cysteine through the conserved F or W. A D gene is named only where the DNA matches it firmly. A clone size is listed for some rows: how often the clone was seen (once, few, many), or a class if it is expanded.

v_call,j_call,clone_size,d_call,cdr3_aa,cdr3_nt
TRBV14,TRBJ2-5,-,-,CASSQTGLFWQETQYF,TGTGCCAGCAGCCAAACCGGACTGTTCTGGCAAGAGACCCAGTACTTC
TRBV5-1,TRBJ1-1,few,-,CASSLVPEMNTEAFF,TGCGCCAGCAGCTTGGTCCCGGAAATGAACACTGAAGCTTTCTTT
TRBV29-1,TRBJ1-2,few,TRBD1,CSVGQRNYGYTF,TGCAGCGTGGGACAGCGCAACTATGGCTACACCTTC
TRBV21-1,TRBJ2-7,-,-,CASSKGGGAVYEQYF,TGTGCCAGCAGCAAAGGCGGGGGGGCGGTTTACGAGCAGTACTTC
TRBV5-8,TRBJ2-1,-,TRBD1,CASPLRGLNEQFF,TGTGCCAGCCCCTTAAGGGGGCTCAATGAGCAGTTCTTC
TRBV7-9,TRBJ2-7,-,TRBD1,CASSLGAGGGPGYF,TGTGCCAGCAGCCTGGGGGCAGGGGGCGGACCGGGGTACTTC
TRBV7-2,TRBJ2-1,-,-,CASRQRRAGSYNEQFF,TGTGCCAGCAGGCAAAGACGAGCGGGTTCCTACAATGAGCAGTTCTTC
TRBV5-5,TRBJ2-2,-,-,CASSTLWGRDTGELFF,TGTGCCAGCAGCACCCTGTGGGGGAGGGACACCGGGGAACTGTTTTTT
TRBV5-6,TRBJ2-7,few,-,CASSLRVFLANYEQYF,TGTGCCAGCAGCCTCCGGGTCTTTCTAGCTAACTACGAGCAGTACTTC
TRBV6-2/TRBV6-3,TRBJ2-1,few,-,CASTNSGERFF,TGTGCCAGCACGAACAGCGGCGAAAGGTTCTTC
TRBV5-1,TRBJ1-4,few,-,CASSLAATNEKRFF,TGCGCCAGCAGCTTGGCAGCTACTAATGAAAAACGGTTTTTT
TRBV27,TRBJ2-4,few,TRBD1,CASSWTGGRSIQYF,TGTGCCAGCAGTTGGACAGGGGGAAGGAGCATTCAGTACTTC
TRBV18,TRBJ2-1,-,TRBD2,CASSGTRRLRVRDEQDF,TGTGCCAGCTCCGGGACTAGACGTCTTCGGGTCAGAGATGAGCAGGACTTC
TRBV11-2,TRBJ2-3,few,TRBD2,CASSLGGGGRAEDTQYF,TGTGCCAGCAGCTTAGGGGGCGGCGGGAGGGCCGAAGATACGCAGTATTTT
TRBV5-1,TRBJ1-2,-,-,CASNFGSGTVFGYTF,-
TRBV27,TRBJ1-2,-,-,CASSLNGGYGYTF,TGTGCCAGCAGTTTAAATGGGGGCTATGGCTACACCTTC
TRBV2,TRBJ2-1,-,TRBD1,CASKDGTGKARQFF,TGTGCCAGCAAGGATGGGACAGGGAAAGCTCGGCAGTTCTTC
TRBV6-6,TRBJ2-5,-,-,CASSYGSAQETQYF,TGTGCCAGCAGTTACGGTTCAGCTCAAGAGACCCAGTACTTC
TRBV6-5,TRBJ1-2,-,-,CAGGGNYGYTF,TGTGCTGGCGGGGGGAACTATGGCTACACCTTC
TRBV7-9,TRBJ2-7,few,TRBD1,CASSQGQSSYNEQYF,TGTGCCAGCAGCCAGGGACAGAGCTCCTACAATGAGCAGTACTTC
TRBV9,TRBJ2-4,few,TRBD1,CASSVYSWDRFGENIQYF,TGTGCCAGCAGCGTATATAGTTGGGACAGGTTCGGCGAAAACATTCAGTACTTC
TRBV7-2,TRBJ2-7,few,TRBD2,CASSLVTGGHYEQYF,TGTGCCAGCAGCTTAGTCACGGGGGGGCACTACGAGCAGTACTTC
TRBV29-1,TRBJ2-3,few,-,CSVSSSTDTQYF,TGCAGCGTTTCGTCTAGCACAGATACGCAGTATTTT
TRBV9,TRBJ2-1,-,-,CASSGELRFSYNEQFF,TGTGCCAGCAGCGGAGAACTCAGATTCTCCTACAATGAGCAGTTCTTC
TRBV27,TRBJ1-1,-,-,CASCQNRRTEAFF,TGTGCCAGCTGTCAGAACAGGCGTACTGAAGCTTTCTTT
TRBV7-2,TRBJ2-3,many,-,CASSLRGGSTDTQYF,TGTGCCAGCAGCTTGCGTGGCGGGTCCACAGATACGCAGTATTTT
TRBV24-1,TRBJ2-1,few,-,CAPNTGTHNEQFF,TGTGCCCCCAACACCGGGACTCACAATGAGCAGTTCTTC
TRBV6-6,TRBJ2-7,-,-,CASSGSGRVSYEQYF,TGTGCCAGCAGCGGTTCGGGCAGGGTCTCCTACGAGCAGTACTTC
TRBV29-1,TRBJ2-6,many,TRBD1,CSATGAGANVLTF,TGCAGCGCGACAGGGGCTGGGGCCAACGTCCTGACTTTC
TRBV28,TRBJ2-3,-,-,CTSSLSTDTQYF,TGTACCAGCAGTTTGTCCACAGATACGCAGTATTTT
TRBV20-1,TRBJ2-1,many,TRBD2,CSAMTSANEQFF,TGCAGTGCTATGACTAGCGCGAATGAGCAGTTCTTC
TRBV4-1,TRBJ2-3,many,TRBD1,CASSLRGTGGTDTQYF,TGCGCCAGCAGCCTCCGCGGGACAGGGGGCACAGATACGCAGTATTTT
TRBV2,TRBJ2-5,few,TRBD2,CASTDLGTRKETQYF,TGTGCCAGCACAGACTTAGGGACTAGGAAAGAGACCCAGTACTTC
TRBV6-2/TRBV6-3,TRBJ2-5,few,-,CACSYSVETQYF,TGTGCCTGCAGTTACAGCGTAGAGACCCAGTACTTC
TRBV12-3/TRBV12-4,TRBJ2-1,few,-,CASSPGGGGSGEQFF,TGTGCCAGCAGTCCCGGTGGAGGGGGAAGCGGTGAGCAGTTCTTC
TRBV7-9,TRBJ2-7,many,TRBD2,CASSSSGTSYEQYF,TGTGCCAGCAGCTCCTCCGGGACTAGCTACGAGCAGTACTTC
TRBV10-3,TRBJ1-2,few,-,CAISESWGNYGYTF,TGTGCCATCAGTGAGTCATGGGGTAACTATGGCTACACCTTC
TRBV5-1,TRBJ2-2,-,-,CASSSMAPGELFF,TGCGCCAGCAGCTCAATGGCCCCCGGAGAGCTGTTTTTT
TRBV11-2,TRBJ2-3,-,-,CASSFVGGPTDTQYF,TGTGCCAGCAGCTTTGTGGGGGGACCCACAGATACGCAGTATTTT
TRBV7-2,TRBJ2-1,few,TRBD2,CASSLLAAEQYNEQFF,TGTGCCAGCAGCTTACTAGCGGCCGAACAATACAATGAGCAGTTCTTC
TRBV4-1,TRBJ2-7,few,-,CASSQDSAGTAYEQYF,TGCGCCAGCAGCCAAGATTCCGCGGGGACCGCCTACGAGCAGTACTTC
TRBV4-3,TRBJ2-3,many,-,CASSHELDTQYF,TGCGCCAGCAGCCACGAGTTAGATACGCAGTATTTT
TRBV5-1,TRBJ2-3,-,-,CASSSGLRPSTDTQYF,TGCGCCAGCAGCTCAGGACTCCGACCTAGCACAGATACGCAGTATTTT
TRBV20-1,TRBJ2-1,few,TRBD2,CSAGLAGDQEFF,TGCAGTGCTGGACTAGCGGGGGACCAGGAGTTCTTC
TRBV12-3/TRBV12-4,TRBJ2-7,-,TRBD1,CASSPPGQGYYEQYF,TGTGCCAGCAGTCCACCGGGACAGGGGTACTACGAGCAGTACTTC
TRBV7-9,TRBJ2-7,-,TRBD1,CASSLTDRSSYEQYF,TGTGCCAGCAGCTTAACGGACAGGAGCTCCTACGAGCAGTACTTC
TRBV11-2,TRBJ2-1,-,TRBD2,CASSHAAQRGAYNEQFF,TGTGCCAGCAGCCACGCCGCGCAGCGGGGGGCTTACAATGAGCAGTTCTTC
TRBV5-1,TRBJ2-7,-,-,CASSARMYEQYF,TGCGCCAGCAGCGCCCGGATGTACGAGCAGTACTTC
TRBV9,TRBJ2-7,-,-,CASSVGPTSSYEQYF,TGTGCCAGCAGCGTAGGACCTACTAGCTCCTACGAGCAGTACTTC
TRBV9,TRBJ2-1,few,TRBD2,CASSVVPAGTSGVNEQFF,TGTGCCAGCAGCGTAGTCCCGGCCGGGACTAGCGGGGTAAATGAGCAGTTCTTC
TRBV6-1,TRBJ1-5,-,-,CASSPDKNQPQHF,TGTGCCAGCAGCCCTGACAAAAATCAGCCCCAGCATTTT
TRBV7-2,TRBJ2-7,many,-,CASSLAGQGIYEQYF,TGTGCCAGCAGTTTAGCGGGACAGGGAATCTACGAGCAGTACTTC
TRBV9,TRBJ1-3,few,-,CASSVDGGSGNTIYF,TGTGCCAGCAGCGTAGATGGGGGCTCTGGAAACACCATATATTTT
TRBV12-3/TRBV12-4,TRBJ2-7,-,-,CASSPHRAETYEQYF,TGTGCCAGCAGTCCTCACAGAGCTGAGACCTACGAGCAGTACTTC
TRBV12-5,TRBJ2-2,few,-,CASGLVRDANTGELFF,TGTGCTAGTGGTTTGGTCCGGGATGCGAACACCGGGGAGCTGTTTTTT